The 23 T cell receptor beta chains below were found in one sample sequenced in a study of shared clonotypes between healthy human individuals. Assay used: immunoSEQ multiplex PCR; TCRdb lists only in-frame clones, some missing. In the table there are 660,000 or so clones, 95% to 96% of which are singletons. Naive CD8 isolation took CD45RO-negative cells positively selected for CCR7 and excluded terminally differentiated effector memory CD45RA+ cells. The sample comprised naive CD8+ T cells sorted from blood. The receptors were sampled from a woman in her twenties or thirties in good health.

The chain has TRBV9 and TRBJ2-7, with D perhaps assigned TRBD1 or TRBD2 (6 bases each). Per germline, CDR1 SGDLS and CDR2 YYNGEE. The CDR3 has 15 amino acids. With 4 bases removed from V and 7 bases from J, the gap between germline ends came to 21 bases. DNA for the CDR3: TGTGCCAGCAGCCTACAGGGCGGGATGGGCGAGGAGCAGTACTTC. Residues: CASSLQGGMGEEQYF.

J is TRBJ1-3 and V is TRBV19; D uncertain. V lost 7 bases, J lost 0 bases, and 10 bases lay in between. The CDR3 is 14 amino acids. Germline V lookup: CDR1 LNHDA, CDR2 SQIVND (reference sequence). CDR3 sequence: CASIPEHSGNTIYF. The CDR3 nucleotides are TGTGCCAGTATCCCGGAACACTCTGGAAACACCATATATTTT.

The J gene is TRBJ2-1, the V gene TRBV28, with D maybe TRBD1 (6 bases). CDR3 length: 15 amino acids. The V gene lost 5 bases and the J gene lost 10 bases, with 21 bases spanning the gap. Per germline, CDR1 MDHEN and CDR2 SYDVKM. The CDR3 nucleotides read TGTGCCAGCAGTGACCCCGGGACATACTCTGCGGAGCAGTTCTTC. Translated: CASSDPGTYSAEQFF. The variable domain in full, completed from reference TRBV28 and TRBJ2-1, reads DVKVTQSSRYLVKRTGEKVFLECVQDMDHENMFWYRQDPGLGLRLIYFSYDVKMKEKGDIPEGYSVSREKKERFSLILESASTNQTSMYLCASSDPGTYSAEQFFGPGTRLTVL.

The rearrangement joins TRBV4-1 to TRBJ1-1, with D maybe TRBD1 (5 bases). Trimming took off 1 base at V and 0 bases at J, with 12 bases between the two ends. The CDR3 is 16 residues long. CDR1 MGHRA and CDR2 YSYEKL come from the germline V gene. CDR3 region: CASSQVAWGMNTEAFF. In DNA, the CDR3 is TGCGCCAGCAGCCAAGTTGCGTGGGGGATGAACACTGAAGCTTTCTTT.

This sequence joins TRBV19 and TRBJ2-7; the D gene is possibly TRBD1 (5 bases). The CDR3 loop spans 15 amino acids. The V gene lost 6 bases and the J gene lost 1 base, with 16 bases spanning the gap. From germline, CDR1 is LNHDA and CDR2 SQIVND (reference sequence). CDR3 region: CASRRSRQGSYEQYF. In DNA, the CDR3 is TGTGCCAGTAGGCGAAGCCGGCAGGGTTCCTACGAGCAGTACTTC.

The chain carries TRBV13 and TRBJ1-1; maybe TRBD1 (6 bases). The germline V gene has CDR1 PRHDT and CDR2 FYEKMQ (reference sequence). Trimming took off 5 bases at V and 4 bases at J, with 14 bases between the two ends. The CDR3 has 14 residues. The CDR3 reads CASSRTGRITEAFF. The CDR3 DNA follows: TGTGCCAGCAGCCGAACAGGGAGGATCACTGAAGCTTTCTTT. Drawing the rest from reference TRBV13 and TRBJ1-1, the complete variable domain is AAGVIQSPRHLIKEKRETATLKCYPIPRHDTVYWYQQGPGQDPQFLISFYEKMQSDKGSIPDRFSAQQFSDYHSELNMSSLELGDSALYFCASSRTGRITEAFFGQGTRLTVV.

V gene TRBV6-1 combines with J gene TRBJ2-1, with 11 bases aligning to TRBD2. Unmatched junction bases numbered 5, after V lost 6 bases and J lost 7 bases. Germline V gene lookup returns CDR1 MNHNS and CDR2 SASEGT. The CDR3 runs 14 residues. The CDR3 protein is CASRILAGANEQFF. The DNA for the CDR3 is TGTGCCAGCAGGATACTAGCGGGAGCGAATGAGCAGTTCTTC.

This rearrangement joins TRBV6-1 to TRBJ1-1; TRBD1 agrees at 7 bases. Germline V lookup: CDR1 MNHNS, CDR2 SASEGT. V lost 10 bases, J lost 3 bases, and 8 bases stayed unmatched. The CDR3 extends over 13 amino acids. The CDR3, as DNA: TGTGCCACAATTAGGGGGCCGGACACTGAAGCTTTCTTT. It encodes CATIRGPDTEAFF.

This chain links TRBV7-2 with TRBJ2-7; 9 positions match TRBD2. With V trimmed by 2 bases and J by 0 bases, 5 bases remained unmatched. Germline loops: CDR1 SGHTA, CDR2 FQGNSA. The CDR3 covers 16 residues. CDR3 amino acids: CASSLRASGVSYEQYF. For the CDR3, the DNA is TGTGCCAGCAGCTTAAGGGCTAGCGGGGTCTCCTACGAGCAGTACTTC.

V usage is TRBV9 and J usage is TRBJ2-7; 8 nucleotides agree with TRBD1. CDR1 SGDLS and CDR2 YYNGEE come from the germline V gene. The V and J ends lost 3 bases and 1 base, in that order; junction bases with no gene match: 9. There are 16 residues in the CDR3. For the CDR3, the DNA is TGTGCCAGCAGCGACGCAGGGGGCCAAAGGTCCTACGAGCAGTACTTC. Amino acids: CASSDAGGQRSYEQYF.

The DNA of the CDR3 is TGTGCCAGCAGACAGGCTACGATGAACACTGAAGCTTTCTTT. Translation gives CASRQATMNTEAFF. The rearrangement joins TRBV27 to TRBJ1-1; TRBD1 might be the D (5 bases). The CDR3 has 14 amino acids. V was clipped by 6 bases and J by 0 bases, with 11 bases between them. Germline V lookup: CDR1 MNHEY, CDR2 SMNVEV (reference sequence).

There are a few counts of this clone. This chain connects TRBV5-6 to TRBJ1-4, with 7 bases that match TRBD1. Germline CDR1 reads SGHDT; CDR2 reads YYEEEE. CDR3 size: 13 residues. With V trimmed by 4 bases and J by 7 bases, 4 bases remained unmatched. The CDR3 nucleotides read TGTGCCAGCAGCCCAGGGGGTGGTGAAAAACTGTTTTTT. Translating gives CASSPGGGEKLFF.

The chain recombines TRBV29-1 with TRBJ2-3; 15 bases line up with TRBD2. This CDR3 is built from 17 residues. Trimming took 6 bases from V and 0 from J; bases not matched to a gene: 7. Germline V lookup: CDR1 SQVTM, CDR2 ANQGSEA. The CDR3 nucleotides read TGCAGCGTCGCGGGACTAGCGGGAGGCGATAGCACAGATACGCAGTATTTT. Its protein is CSVAGLAGGDSTDTQYF.

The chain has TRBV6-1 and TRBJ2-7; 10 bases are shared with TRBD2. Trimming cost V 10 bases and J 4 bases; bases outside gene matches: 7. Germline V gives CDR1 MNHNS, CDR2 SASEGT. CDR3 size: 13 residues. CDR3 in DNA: TGTGCCACCTTACTAGCGGGACCATACGAGCAGTACTTC. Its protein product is CATLLAGPYEQYF.

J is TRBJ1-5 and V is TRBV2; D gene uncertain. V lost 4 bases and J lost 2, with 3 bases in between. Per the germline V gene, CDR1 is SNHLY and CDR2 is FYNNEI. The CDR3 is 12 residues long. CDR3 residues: CASSVRNQPQHF. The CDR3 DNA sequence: TGTGCCAGCAGTGTCCGCAATCAGCCCCAGCATTTT.

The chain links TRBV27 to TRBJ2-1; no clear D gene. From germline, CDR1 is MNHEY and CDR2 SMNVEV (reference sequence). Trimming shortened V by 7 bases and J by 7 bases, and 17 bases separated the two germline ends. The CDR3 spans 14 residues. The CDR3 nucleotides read TGTGCCAGCACCCCCGCCCCCGGAACAAATGAGCAGTTCTTC. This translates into CASTPAPGTNEQFF.

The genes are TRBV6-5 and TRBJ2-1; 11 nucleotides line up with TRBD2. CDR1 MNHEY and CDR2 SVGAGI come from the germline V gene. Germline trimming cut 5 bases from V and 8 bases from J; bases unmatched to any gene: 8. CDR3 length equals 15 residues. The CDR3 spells CASSRTSGLGHEQFF. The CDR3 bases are TGTGCCAGCAGTCGGACTAGCGGGCTAGGCCATGAGCAGTTCTTC.

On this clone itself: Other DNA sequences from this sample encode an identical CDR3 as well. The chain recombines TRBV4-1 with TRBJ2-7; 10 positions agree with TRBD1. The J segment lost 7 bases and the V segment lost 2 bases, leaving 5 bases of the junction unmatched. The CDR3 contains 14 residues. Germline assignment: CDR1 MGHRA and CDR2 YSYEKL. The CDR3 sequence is CASSQRQGAGEQYF. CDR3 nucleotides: TGCGCCAGCAGCCAAAGACAGGGGGCTGGGGAGCAGTACTTC.

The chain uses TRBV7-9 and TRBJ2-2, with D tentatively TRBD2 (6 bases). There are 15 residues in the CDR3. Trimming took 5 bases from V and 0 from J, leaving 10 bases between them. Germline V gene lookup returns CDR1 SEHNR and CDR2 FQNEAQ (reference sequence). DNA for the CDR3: TGTGCCAGCAGCGCGGGAAGACCGAACACCGGGGAGCTGTTTTTT. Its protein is CASSAGRPNTGELFF. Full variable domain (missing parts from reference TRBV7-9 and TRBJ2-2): DTGVSQNPRHKITKRGQNVTFRCDPISEHNRLYWYRQTLGQGPEFLTYFQNEAQLEKSRLLSDRFSAERPKGSFSTLEIQRTEQGDSAMYLCASSAGRPNTGELFFGEGSRLTVL.

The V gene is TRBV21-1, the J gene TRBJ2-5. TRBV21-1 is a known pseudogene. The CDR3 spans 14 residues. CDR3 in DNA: TGTGCCAGCAGCAATGACCGTTTCCTCGGGACCCAGTACTTC. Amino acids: CASSNDRFLGTQYF.

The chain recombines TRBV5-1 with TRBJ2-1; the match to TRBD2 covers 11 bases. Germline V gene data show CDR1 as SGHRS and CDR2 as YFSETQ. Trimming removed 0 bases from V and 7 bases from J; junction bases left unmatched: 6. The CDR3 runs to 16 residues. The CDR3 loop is CASSLVLAGGRNEQFF. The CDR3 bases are TGCGCCAGCAGCTTGGTTCTAGCGGGGGGACGGAATGAGCAGTTCTTC. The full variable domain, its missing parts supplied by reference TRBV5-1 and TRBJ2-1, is KAGVTQTPRYLIKTRGQQVTLSCSPISGHRSVSWYQQTPGQGLQFLFEYFSETQRNKGNFPGRFSGRQFSNSRSEMNVSTLELGDSALYLCASSLVLAGGRNEQFFGPGTRLTVL.

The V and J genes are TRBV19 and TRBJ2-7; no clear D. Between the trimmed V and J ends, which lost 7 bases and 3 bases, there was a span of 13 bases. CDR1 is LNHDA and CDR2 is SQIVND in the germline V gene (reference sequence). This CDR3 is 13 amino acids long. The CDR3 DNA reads TGTGCCAGTAAAAACGGCCGAAGCTACGAGCAGTACTTC. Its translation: CASKNGRSYEQYF. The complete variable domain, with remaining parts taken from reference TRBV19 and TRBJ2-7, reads DGGITQSPKYLFRKEGQNVTLSCEQNLNHDAMYWYRQDPGQGLRLIYYSQIVNDFQKGDIAEGYSVSREKKESFPLTVTSAQKNPTAFYLCASKNGRSYEQYFGPGTRLTVT.

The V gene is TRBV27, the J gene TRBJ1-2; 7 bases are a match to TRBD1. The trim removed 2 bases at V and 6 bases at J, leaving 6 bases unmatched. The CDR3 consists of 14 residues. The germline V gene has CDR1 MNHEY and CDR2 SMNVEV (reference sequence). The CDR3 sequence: CASSLGGGQNGYTF. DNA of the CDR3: TGTGCCAGCAGTTTAGGGGGGGGACAGAATGGCTACACCTTC.